This TCR beta chain is drawn from a study of T cell responses to AZD1222 COVID-19 vaccine. Overall study results and limits: Seropositive AZD1222 recipients at baseline numbered only five or six.

The CDR3 has 15 amino acids. CDR1 is LGHDT and CDR2 is YNNKEL in the germline V gene (reference sequence). V was pared by 1 base and J by 9 bases, with 13 bases between. The table lists this clone with a count of one. Antigen: not known. Method: immunoSEQ multiplex PCR; TCRdb's copy keeps in-frame clones and lacks some. The sample lists 130,000 or so clones, roughly 89% occurring once. Material: peripheral blood, obtained 28 days after the second dose of the MenACWY control vaccine. The TCR originated in an adult who received the MenACWY meningococcal vaccine as a control. The rearrangement uses TRBV3-1 (or the pseudogene TRBV3-2) and TRBJ1-6; no firm D call. The CDR3 loop reads CASSQVRGTTSPLHF. Written as DNA, the CDR3 is TGTGCCAGCAGCCAAGTCCGAGGTACAACTTCACCCCTCCACTTT.